The T cell receptor beta chain under discussion was sequenced for a study of T cell responses to AZD1222 COVID-19 vaccine. Turning to the study itself: Combined were second doses at about 4 or about 12 weeks. Points from the study as a whole: Baseline antibody screening turned up just six seropositive AZD1222 recipients. The peak T cell response came first, and repertoires were sampled only after it. Nearly half of the spike-specific TCRs reportedly recognize variant regions that carry no mutations.

Worth noting for this clone: Its antigen is as yet unknown.

The ends were cut back, 4 bases at V and 4 bases at J, with 17 bases in the middle. This CDR3 has 15 amino acids. The V gene's germline CDR1 is SGHDT and CDR2 YYEEEE. The method was immunoSEQ multiplex PCR; TCRdb's version includes in-frame clones alone and lacks a portion of them. The sample has some 130,000 clones, around nine tenths seen once. The sequence derives from an adult in good health. The material sequenced was peripheral blood, taken on day 0 of AZD1222 vaccination. This chain joins TRBV5-6 and TRBJ1-1, with D perhaps matching TRBD1 (5 bases). In DNA form, the CDR3 reads TGTGCCAGCAGCCCGGGTTTGGGGGTGGCCACTGAAGCTTTCTTT. Its translation: CASSPGLGVATEAFF.